Following are 14 T cell receptor beta chains from one sample sequenced in a study. MiXCR, applied by TCRdb to the 5' RACE reads, yields one record per CDR3 protein. The table shows about 64,000 distinct CDR3 sequences, with roughly 23% occurring only once. The sample comprised memory CD4+ T cells sorted from a lymph node. Regarding subset: memory CD4+ T cells, CD4+CD45RO+CD25-. The receptors derive from a female donor with breast cancer.

V and J are TRBV5-1 and TRBJ2-2; a possible D gene is TRBD1 (5 bases). Germline CDR1 is SGHRS and CDR2 is YFSETQ. The CDR3 consists of 14 residues. V shed 3 bases and J shed 8 bases, with 14 bases lying between them. DNA of the CDR3: TGCGCCAGCAGCTGGGTCCAGGGCGATGGGGAGCTGTTTTTT. Its protein is CASSWVQGDGELFF.

This chain connects TRBV6-1 to TRBJ1-2, with no clear D. Germline-derived CDR1 and CDR2 are MNHNS and SASEGT. The germline V and J ends were trimmed by 2 bases and 10 bases, with 20 bases remaining between them. The CDR3 covers 15 residues. CDR3 sequence (DNA): TGTGCCAGCAGTGAACAGGTTCTCGGGGATATGGACTACACCTTC. This sequence encodes CASSEQVLGDMDYTF.

The rearrangement uses TRBV6-5 and TRBJ2-2; D is perhaps TRBD1 (6 bases). The CDR3 runs 17 residues. V lost 2 bases and J 4 bases, leaving 17 bases between the germline ends. Germline V gene sequence: CDR1 MNHEY, CDR2 SVGAGI. Written as DNA, the CDR3 is TGTGCCAGCAGTTACGGTTTCAACCCAGGGGTCACCGGGGAGCTGTTTTTT. Its translation: CASSYGFNPGVTGELFF.

The chain carries TRBV5-1 and TRBJ2-2, with 9 bases fitting TRBD1. Per germline, CDR1 SGHRS and CDR2 YFSETQ. The CDR3 is 14 amino acids. The trim removed 6 bases at V and 4 bases at J, leaving 4 bases unmatched. Here the CDR3 reads CASTGQGFTGELFF. As DNA, the CDR3 is TGCGCCAGCACCGGACAGGGGTTCACCGGGGAGCTGTTTTTT.

This clonotype appeared a few times. The genes are TRBV12-3 or TRBV12-4 and TRBJ2-1; no firm D call. V was shortened by 3 bases and J by 3 bases, with 9 bases between the two germline ends. CDR3 length equals 14 residues. The DNA for the CDR3 is TGTGCCAGCAGTTTGGAACACTACTACAATGAGCAGTTCTTC. Translated, it gives CASSLEHYYNEQFF.

This clonotype has a count of ten or more. J is TRBJ2-3 and V is TRBV7-2; D possibly corresponds to TRBD2 (6 bases). Germline V gene lookup returns CDR1 SGHTA and CDR2 FQGNSA. This CDR3 spans 16 amino acids. Trimming shortened V by 5 bases and J by 5 bases, and 20 bases separated the two germline ends. The DNA for the CDR3 is TGTGCCAGCAGCCCCTCCGCGACTAGAGGCGGAGATACGCAGTATTTT. Residues: CASSPSATRGGDTQYF.

This chain links TRBV20-1 with TRBJ2-1; 9 nucleotides match TRBD2. V was clipped by 0 bases and J by 7 bases; unmatched bases: 19. The V gene's germline CDR1 is DFQATT and CDR2 SNEGSKA (reference sequence). This CDR3 comprises 19 residues. The CDR3 loop is CSARDIRAGGPLEENEQFF. The CDR3 coding sequence is TGCAGTGCTAGAGATATAAGGGCGGGAGGGCCCTTGGAAGAAAATGAGCAGTTCTTC.

This clonotype has just one count. A much larger clone differs by one base, so this may be a read error. V and J are TRBV10-2 and TRBJ1-2; D is unresolved. V lost 4 bases and J 8 bases, leaving 14 bases between the germline ends. Germline CDR1 is WSHSY and CDR2 is SAAADI. The CDR3 is made up of 13 amino acids. The CDR3 bases are TGCGCCAGCAGTGTGGGCGCGGAAAGGGGCTACACCTTC. Its translation: CASSVGAERGYTF.

This clonotype was counted at least ten times. The CDR3, as DNA: TGTGCCAGCAGCCGAGGACATTCCAGCAATCAGCCCCAGCATTTT. Its protein product is CASSRGHSSNQPQHF. The genes are TRBV7-2 and TRBJ1-5; a possible D gene is TRBD1 (5 bases). Germline V gene sequence: CDR1 SGHTA, CDR2 FQGNSA. V lost 5 bases and J 1 base, leaving 12 bases between the germline ends. There are 15 residues in the CDR3.

About this clonotype: One junction end disagrees with the germline gene, perhaps due to a read error. The V call is TRBV5-4, the J call TRBJ2-1, with 9 bases aligning to TRBD2. Germline-derived CDR1 and CDR2 are SGHNT and YYREEE (reference sequence). The CDR3 contains 15 residues. The CDR3 DNA follows: TGTGCCAGCAGCTTGGGGACTAGCGCAAACAATGAGCAGTGCTTC. It yields the protein CASSLGTSANNEQCF.

This clonotype was recorded many times. The chain combines TRBV4-1 with TRBJ2-1; 11 bases are shared with TRBD2. This CDR3 region has 17 residues. CDR1 is MGHRA and CDR2 is YSYEKL in the germline V gene. After removal of 4 bases from V and 7 bases from J, the junction contained 12 bases not matched to a gene. This CDR3 reads CASSRAGLAVLGNEQFF. The CDR3 DNA is TGCGCCAGCAGCCGAGCGGGACTAGCGGTCCTGGGGAATGAGCAGTTCTTC.

The chain uses TRBV3-1 and TRBJ2-4; maybe TRBD1 (5 bases). The CDR3 has 14 amino acids. The V end was cut by 3 bases, the J end by 6 bases, with 12 bases between. Germline assignment: CDR1 LGHDT and CDR2 YNNKEL (reference sequence). CDR3 residues: CASSQAWGGNIQYF. As DNA, the CDR3 is TGTGCCAGCAGCCAGGCGTGGGGCGGAAACATTCAGTACTTC.

For this clonotype: The junction does not match germline at one end; this may be a read error. This chain joins TRBV5-1 and TRBJ1-1; 7 positions match TRBD1. The germline V gene encodes CDR1 SGHRS and CDR2 YFSETQ. The CDR3 runs 13 residues. This CDR3 is CASSVTGATEAFF. CDR3 coding DNA: TGCGCCAGCAGCGTAACAGGGGCCACTGAAGCTTTCTTC.

The chain couples TRBV20-1 to TRBJ2-3, with 12 bases identical to TRBD2. The CDR3 totals 18 residues. CDR1 is DFQATT, CDR2 SNEGSKA, per germline (reference sequence). Losses at the gene ends were 0 bases for V and 0 bases for J; bases not matched to a gene: 7. This CDR3 reads CSARDWVGTSGSTDTQYF. The CDR3 DNA reads as TGCAGTGCTAGAGATTGGGTGGGGACTAGCGGGAGCACAGATACGCAGTATTTT.